This TCR beta chain comes out of a study of metastatic and nonmetastatic thyroid tumors. Whole-study results and caveats: Significantly greater TCR beta diversity was reportedly found in malignant thyroid tumors than in benign nodules (in blood and tumor).

Using MiXCR, TCRdb re-called clones from the PCR reads. The table has tens of thousands of clones, 3.5% to 5% seen once. V was clipped by 5 bases and J by 4 bases; unmatched bases: 6. The germline gives CDR1 KGHDR, CDR2 SFDVKD. The length of the CDR3 is 17 residues. Each patient went into thyroid surgery without having received any treatment. Regarding this clone: The antigen remains unidentified.

The specimen sequenced was blood. This clonotype originated in a female donor with papillary thyroid cancer or a benign thyroid nodule (not recorded which). Some clones in this sample may be carry-over from other donors' samples. V and J are TRBV24-1 and TRBJ2-1, with 14 bases fitting TRBD2. CDR3 residues: CATSGGLAGGTYNEQFF. In DNA, the CDR3 is TGTGCCACCAGTGGCGGACTAGCGGGAGGAACTTACAATGAGCAGTTCTTC.